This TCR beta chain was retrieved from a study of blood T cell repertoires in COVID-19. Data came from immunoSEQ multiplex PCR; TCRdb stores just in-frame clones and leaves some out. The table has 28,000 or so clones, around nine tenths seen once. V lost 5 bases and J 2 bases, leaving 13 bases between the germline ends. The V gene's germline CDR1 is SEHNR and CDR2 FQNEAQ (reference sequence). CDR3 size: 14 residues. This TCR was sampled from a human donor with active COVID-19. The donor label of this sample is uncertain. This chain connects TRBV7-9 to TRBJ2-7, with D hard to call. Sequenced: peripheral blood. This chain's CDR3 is CASSLSQVPYEQYF. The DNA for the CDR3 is TGTGCCAGCAGCCTCTCGCAGGTACCCTACGAGCAGTACTTC.